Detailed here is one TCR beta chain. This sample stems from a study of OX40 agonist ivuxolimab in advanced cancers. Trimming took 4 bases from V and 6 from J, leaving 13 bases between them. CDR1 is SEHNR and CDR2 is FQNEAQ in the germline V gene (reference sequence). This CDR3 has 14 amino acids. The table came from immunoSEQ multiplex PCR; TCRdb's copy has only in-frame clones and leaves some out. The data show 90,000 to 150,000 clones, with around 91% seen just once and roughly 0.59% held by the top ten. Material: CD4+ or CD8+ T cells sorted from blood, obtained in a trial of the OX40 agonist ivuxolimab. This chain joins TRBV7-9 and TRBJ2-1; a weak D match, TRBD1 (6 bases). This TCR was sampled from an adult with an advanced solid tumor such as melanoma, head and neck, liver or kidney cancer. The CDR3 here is CASSSWDIANEQFF. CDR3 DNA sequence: TGTGCCAGCAGCTCCTGGGACATTGCCAATGAGCAGTTCTTC. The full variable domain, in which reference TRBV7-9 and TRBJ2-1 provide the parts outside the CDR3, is DTGVSQNPRHKITKRGQNVTFRCDPISEHNRLYWYRQTLGQGPEFLTYFQNEAQLEKSRLLSDRFSAERPKGSFSTLEIQRTEQGDSAMYLCASSSWDIANEQFFGPGTRLTVL.